The clone carrying this TCR beta chain was counted ten times or more. Its specificity is not known. Trimming left V 3 bases short and J 13 bases short, with 21 bases between. The CDR3 sequence is 14 residues long. Per germline, CDR1 SGHTA and CDR2 FQGNSA. This entry is derived from a study of T cell repertoires in cytomegalovirus infection. Study context: Through public TCR beta signatures, both CMV infection and matching HLA type were indicated.

Whole-study findings and limits: The cumulative frequency of public TCR beta families distinguished individuals who carried CMV together with the relevant HLA.

TCRdb processed the reads anew with MiXCR; each CDR3 protein has one entry. The sample consists of just under 300,000 distinct CDR3 sequences, approximately 8.9% of them appearing once. The source is a human donor in good health (CMV status not recorded). Some clones in this sample may be carry-over from other donors' samples. Specimen: PBMCs. The rearrangement joins TRBV7-2 to TRBJ1-2, with D tentatively TRBD1 (5 bases). CDR3 sequence reads: CASSFLGAVEGFTF. The CDR3 nucleotides read TGTGCCAGCAGCTTCCTTGGGGCGGTTGAGGGTTTCACCTTC.